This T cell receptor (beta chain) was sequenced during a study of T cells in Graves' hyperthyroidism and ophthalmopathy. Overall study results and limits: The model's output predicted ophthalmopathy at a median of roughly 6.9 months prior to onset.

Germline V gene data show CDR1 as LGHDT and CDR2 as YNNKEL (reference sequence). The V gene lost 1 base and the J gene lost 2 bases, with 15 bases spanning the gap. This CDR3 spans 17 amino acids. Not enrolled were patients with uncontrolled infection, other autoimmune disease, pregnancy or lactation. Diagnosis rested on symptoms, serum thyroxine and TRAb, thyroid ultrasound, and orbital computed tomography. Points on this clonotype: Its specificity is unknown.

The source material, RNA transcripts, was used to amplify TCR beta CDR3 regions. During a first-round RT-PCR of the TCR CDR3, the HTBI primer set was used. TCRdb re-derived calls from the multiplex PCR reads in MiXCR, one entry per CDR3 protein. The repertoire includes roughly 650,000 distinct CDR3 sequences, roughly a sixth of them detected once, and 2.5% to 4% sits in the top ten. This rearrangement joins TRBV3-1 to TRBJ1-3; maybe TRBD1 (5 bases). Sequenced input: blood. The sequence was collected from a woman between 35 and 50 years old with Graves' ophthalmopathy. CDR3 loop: CASSQVAGSSPGNTIYF. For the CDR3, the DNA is TGTGCCAGCAGCCAAGTGGCAGGGTCGAGCCCTGGAAACACCATATATTTT.